The 21 T cell receptor beta chains in this list originate from one sample, sequenced in a study of OX40 agonist ivuxolimab in advanced cancers. This table comes from immunoSEQ multiplex PCR, and its TCRdb copy is limited to in-frame clones, with some not included. The data contain about 79,000 clones, around 92% of them singletons. The sequences come from CD4+ or CD8+ T cells sorted from blood, collected in a trial of the OX40 agonist ivuxolimab. The receptors originated from an adult with an advanced solid tumor such as melanoma, head and neck, liver or kidney cancer.

In its sample, this clone was seen once. The V and J genes are TRBV6-1 and TRBJ1-5; D is possibly TRBD1 (6 bases). CDR1 MNHNS and CDR2 SASEGT come from the germline V gene. The CDR3 is 12 amino acids. V lost 6 bases, J lost 7 bases, and 10 bases lay in between. The CDR3 bases are TGTGCCAGCAGGGGAGGGGGACAGCCCCAGCATTTT. As protein: CASRGGGQPQHF.

The chain employs TRBV2 and TRBJ2-1; D is perhaps TRBD2 (6 bases). The CDR3 has 12 residues. Trimming took off 3 bases at V and 12 bases at J, with 12 bases between the two ends. CDR1 is SNHLY, CDR2 FYNNEI, per germline. The CDR3 nucleotides are TGTGCCAGCAGTGAGGGACTGGTTGGGCAGTTCTTC. Amino acids: CASSEGLVGQFF.

A single count supports this clone. The CDR3 protein is CASSSPPLSGRPGELFF. DNA of the CDR3: TGTGCCAGCAGCTCCCCCCCCCTAAGCGGGAGGCCCGGGGAGCTGTTTTTT. This chain joins TRBV7-2 and TRBJ2-2, with TRBD2 identical over 9 bases. From germline, CDR1 is SGHTA and CDR2 FQGNSA. After removal of 4 bases from V and 6 bases from J, the junction contained 12 bases not matched to a gene. The CDR3 totals 17 residues.

The chain couples TRBV6-5 to TRBJ1-2; 8 bases are a match to TRBD1. J was trimmed by 0 bases and V by 7 bases; bases with no gene match: 7. The CDR3 is 15 amino acids. Germline V gene lookup returns CDR1 MNHEY and CDR2 SVGAGI. The CDR3 nucleotides read TGTGCCAGCAAGAAAACGGGACAGGCTAACTATGGCTACACCTTC. Translation: CASKKTGQANYGYTF.

The rearrangement uses TRBV5-1 and TRBJ2-3, with 9 bases lining up with TRBD1. The CDR3 extends over 15 amino acids. Germline V gene data show CDR1 as SGHRS and CDR2 as YFSETQ. V trimming: 2 bases; J trimming: 1 base; junction bases outside the gene matches: 2. The CDR3 DNA reads TGCGCCAGCAGCTTACAGGGGGCGCGCACAGATACGCAGTATTTT. Its translation: CASSLQGARTDTQYF.

The chain is built from TRBV7-3 and TRBJ1-1; 8 positions agree with TRBD1. The CDR3 contains 15 residues. Germline V gene sequence: CDR1 SGHTA, CDR2 FQGTGA. V lost 5 bases to trimming and J lost 1 base; unmatched junction nucleotides: 6. Written as DNA, the CDR3 is TGTGCCAGCAGCCCAGACAGGGGCGGGAACACTGAAGCTTTCTTT. Translated, it gives CASSPDRGGNTEAFF.

This chain connects TRBV18 to TRBJ2-5; 7 positions match TRBD1. The V segment lost 4 bases and the J segment 6 bases; nucleotides outside the gene matches: 14. The CDR3 extends over 16 amino acids. Per germline, CDR1 KGHSH and CDR2 LQKENI. CDR3 residues: CASSQLPTGLEKTQYF. The CDR3 coding sequence is TGTGCCAGCTCACAGCTCCCGACAGGGCTGGAAAAGACCCAGTACTTC.

This chain connects TRBV19 to TRBJ2-5; D might be TRBD1 (6 bases). Trimming removed 4 bases at V and 6 bases at J, with 15 bases between. CDR1 is LNHDA, CDR2 SQIVND, per germline (reference sequence). This CDR3 spans 14 amino acids. The CDR3 spells CASSNLGGQKTQYF. The CDR3 DNA reads TGTGCCAGTAGTAACCTAGGGGGTCAAAAGACCCAGTACTTC.

This clone was recorded a few times. This chain joins TRBV19 and TRBJ2-7; 11 bases agree with TRBD2. The V gene end was trimmed by 5 bases and the J gene end by 7 bases; junction bases not matched to a gene: 7. This CDR3 spans 14 amino acids. The germline CDR1 and CDR2 sequences are LNHDA and SQIVND (reference sequence). The chain's CDR3 is CASSVAGGPQEQYF. The CDR3 nucleotides are TGTGCCAGTAGTGTAGCGGGAGGGCCGCAAGAGCAGTACTTC.

The V gene is TRBV27, the J gene TRBJ2-7, with D possibly matching TRBD1 (6 bases). Trimming cost V 4 bases and J 6 bases, with 19 bases left between them. The CDR3 spans 15 residues. Looked up from germline, CDR1 is MNHEY and CDR2 is SMNVEV (reference sequence). The CDR3 reads CASSYDQGRRGEQYF. The CDR3 DNA reads TGTGCCAGCAGTTATGACCAGGGGCGTCGGGGCGAGCAGTACTTC.

V gene TRBV28 combines with J gene TRBJ2-5, with TRBD2 identical over 8 bases. V shed 4 bases, J shed 5 bases, and the junction held 12 bases outside the gene matches. This CDR3 contains 16 residues. Germline-derived CDR1 and CDR2 are MDHEN and SYDVKM. In DNA, the CDR3 is TGTGCCAGCAGTTCCCCCAGCGGGAGCGCGGGGGAGACCCAGTACTTC. Translating gives CASSSPSGSAGETQYF.

V gene TRBV5-1 combines with J gene TRBJ2-5; a weak D match, TRBD2 (6 bases). The CDR3 contains 17 residues. Trimming took 3 bases from V and 5 from J, leaving 23 bases between them. Looked up from germline, CDR1 is SGHRS and CDR2 is YFSETQ. CDR3 loop: CASSSKPRTGDWETQYF. CDR3 DNA: TGCGCCAGCAGCTCTAAACCTAGGACGGGAGATTGGGAGACCCAGTACTTC.

V and J are TRBV5-4 and TRBJ2-2, with D perhaps matching TRBD2 (6 bases). CDR3 length equals 14 residues. V lost 9 bases and J 5 bases, leaving 17 bases between the germline ends. Per germline, CDR1 SGHNT and CDR2 YYREEE (reference sequence). The CDR3 bases are TGTGCCACCTCGGGGGTGGGAGAAACCGGGGAGCTGTTTTTT. This translates into CATSGVGETGELFF.

The sample holds one count of this clone. This chain joins TRBV25-1 and TRBJ2-2; 7 bases match TRBD2. The CDR3 runs 15 residues. V shed 10 bases, J shed 5 bases, and the junction held 13 bases outside the gene matches. The germline gives CDR1 MGHDK, CDR2 SYGVNS. DNA for the CDR3: TGTGCCACCTCCCGGGGAGGGCGATTTACCGGGGAGCTGTTTTTT. This gives the protein CATSRGGRFTGELFF. Using reference TRBV25-1 and TRBJ2-2 for the parts outside the CDR3, the full variable domain is EADIYQTPRYLVIGTGKKITLECSQTMGHDKMYWYQQDPGMELHLIHYSYGVNSTEKGDLSSESTVSRIRTEHFPLTLESARPSHTSQYLCATSRGGRFTGELFFGEGSRLTVL.

CDR3 sequence: CAWSRGSGGYTF. The DNA of the CDR3 is TGTGCCTGGAGCAGGGGTTCGGGAGGCTACACCTTC. This sequence joins TRBV30 and TRBJ1-2, with D tentatively TRBD1 (6 bases). V lost 3 bases, J lost 8 bases, and 13 bases lay in between. Looked up from germline, CDR1 is GTSNPN and CDR2 is SVGIG (reference sequence). This CDR3 has 12 residues.

This chain uses TRBV28 with TRBJ1-2; perhaps TRBD1 as D (5 bases). Germline V lookup: CDR1 MDHEN, CDR2 SYDVKM. The CDR3 is 15 residues long. V gave up 3 bases and J gave up 5 bases, with 16 bases separating them. CDR3 sequence: CASSLGGGIWYGYTF. The CDR3 DNA follows: TGTGCCAGCAGTTTGGGGGGGGGAATTTGGTATGGCTACACCTTC.

The chain has TRBV5-4 and TRBJ2-7; D remains unclear. Germline-derived CDR1 and CDR2 are SGHNT and YYREEE (reference sequence). Between the trimmed V and J ends, which lost 0 bases and 3 bases, there was a span of 16 bases. CDR3 length equals 16 residues. The CDR3 sequence: CASSLGPYMANYEQYF. The CDR3 DNA reads as TGTGCCAGCAGCTTGGGGCCCTACATGGCGAACTACGAGCAGTACTTC. The variable domain in full, with the rest retrieved from reference TRBV5-4 and TRBJ2-7, is ETGVTQSPTHLIKTRGQQVTLRCSSQSGHNTVSWYQQALGQGPQFIFQYYREEENGRGNFPPRFSGLQFPNYSSELNVNALELDDSALYLCASSLGPYMANYEQYFGPGTRLTVT.

The CDR3 reads CASSSRDRTNGYTF. The CDR3 DNA follows: TGTGCCAGCAGCTCAAGGGACAGGACGAATGGCTACACCTTC. The chain joins TRBV7-2 to TRBJ1-2; 8 positions match TRBD1. The junction had 7 bases not matched to a gene; V was cut back by 4 bases and J by 6 bases. The germline CDR1 and CDR2 sequences are SGHTA and FQGNSA. This CDR3 contains 14 residues.

V is TRBV7-2 and J is TRBJ2-4; the match to TRBD2 covers 15 bases. V gave up 8 bases and J gave up 6 bases; unmatched junction bases: 2. The CDR3 consists of 14 residues. Germline CDR1 and CDR2: SGHTA and FQGNSA. The CDR3 bases are TGTGCCAGCGGACTAGCGGGAGGGGGAAACATTCAGTACTTC. Protein product: CASGLAGGGNIQYF.

The J gene is TRBJ1-2, the V gene TRBV30; D remains ambiguous. Germline V gene data show CDR1 as GTSNPN and CDR2 as SVGIG (reference sequence). The V end was cut by 3 bases, the J end by 4 bases, with 6 bases between. The CDR3 loop spans 11 amino acids. The CDR3 sequence is CAWRASYGYTF. CDR3 nucleotide sequence: TGTGCCTGGAGGGCGAGCTATGGCTACACCTTC.

The chain links TRBV20-1 to TRBJ2-3; no firm D call. V dropped 5 bases and J dropped 7 bases, with 7 bases sitting between them. This CDR3 region has 10 residues. The germline V gene has CDR1 DFQATT and CDR2 SNEGSKA (reference sequence). The CDR3 reads CSAVWNTQYF. Written as DNA, the CDR3 is TGCAGTGCTGTCTGGAATACGCAGTATTTT.